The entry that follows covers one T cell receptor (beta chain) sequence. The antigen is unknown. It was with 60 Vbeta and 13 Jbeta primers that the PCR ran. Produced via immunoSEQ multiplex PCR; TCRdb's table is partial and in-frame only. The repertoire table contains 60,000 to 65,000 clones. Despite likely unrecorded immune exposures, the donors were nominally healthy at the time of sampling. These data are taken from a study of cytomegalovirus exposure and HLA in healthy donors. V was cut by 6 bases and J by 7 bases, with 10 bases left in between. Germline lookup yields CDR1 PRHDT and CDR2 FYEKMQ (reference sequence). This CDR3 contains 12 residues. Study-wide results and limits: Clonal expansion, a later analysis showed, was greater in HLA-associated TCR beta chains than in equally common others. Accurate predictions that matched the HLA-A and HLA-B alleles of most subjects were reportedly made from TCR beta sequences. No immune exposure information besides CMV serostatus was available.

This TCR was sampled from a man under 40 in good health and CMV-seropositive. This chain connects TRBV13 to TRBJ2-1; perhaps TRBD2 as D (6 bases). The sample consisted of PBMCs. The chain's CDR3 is CASSQRENEQFF. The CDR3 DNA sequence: TGTGCCAGCAGTCAACGGGAGAATGAGCAGTTCTTC.